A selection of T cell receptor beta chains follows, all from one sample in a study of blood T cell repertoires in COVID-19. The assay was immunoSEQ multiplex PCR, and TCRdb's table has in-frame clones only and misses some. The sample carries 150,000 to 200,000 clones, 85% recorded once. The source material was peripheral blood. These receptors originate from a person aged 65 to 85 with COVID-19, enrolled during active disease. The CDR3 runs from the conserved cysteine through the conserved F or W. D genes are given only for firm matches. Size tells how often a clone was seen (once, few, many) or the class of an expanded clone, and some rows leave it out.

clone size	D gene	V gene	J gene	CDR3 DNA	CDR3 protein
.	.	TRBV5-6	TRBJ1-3	TGTGCCAGCAGCTTGGTTGGAGGCAACTCTGGAAACACCATATATTTT	CASSLVGGNSGNTIYF
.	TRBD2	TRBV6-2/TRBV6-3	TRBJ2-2	TGTGCCAGCAGTTGGGAAGCGGGGGGGCCTTCCGGGGAGCTGTTTTTT	CASSWEAGGPSGELFF
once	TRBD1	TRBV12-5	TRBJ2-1	TGTGCTAGTGGTTTGGTAACGACAGGGTTTACGGCTGAGCAGTTCTTC	CASGLVTTGFTAEQFF
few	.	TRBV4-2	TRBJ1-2	TGTGCCAGCAGCCAAGACAATACAGGGCCGAACTATGGCTACACCTTC	CASSQDNTGPNYGYTF
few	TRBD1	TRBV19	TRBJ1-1	TGTGCCAGCGGCGGACAGGCCACTGAAGCTTTCTTT	CASGGQATEAFF
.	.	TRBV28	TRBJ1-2	TGTGCCAGCAGTTTAACCCTAGCCAACTATGGCTACACCTTC	CASSLTLANYGYTF
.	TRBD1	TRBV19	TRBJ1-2	TGTGCCAGTATGGGCCGACAGGGGATTGGCTACACCTTC	CASMGRQGIGYTF
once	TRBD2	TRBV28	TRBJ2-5	TGTGCCAGCAGCGAAACACTAGCGGGGGGAATGGGCGAGACCCAGTACTTC	CASSETLAGGMGETQYF
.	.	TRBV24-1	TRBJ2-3	TGTGCCACCAGCCCATCCACAGATACGCAGTATTTT	CATSPSTDTQYF
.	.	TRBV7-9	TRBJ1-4	TGTGCCAGCAGCTTAATCTCGGGTGGAGCTAATGAAAAACTGTTTTTT	CASSLISGGANEKLFF
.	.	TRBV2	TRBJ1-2	TGTGCCAGCACTCAGTGGGGCACTAACAACTATGGCTACACCTTC	CASTQWGTNNYGYTF
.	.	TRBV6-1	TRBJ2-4	TGTGCCAGCAGTGAAGAGGACGTTGGACAGTCCCAGCTAGCCAAAAACATTCAGTACTTC	CASSEEDVGQSQLAKNIQYF
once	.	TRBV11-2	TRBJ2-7	TGTGCCAGCAGCTCCCCCCGGGAGCAGTACTTC	CASSSPREQYF
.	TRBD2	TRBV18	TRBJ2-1	TGTGCCAGCTCACCAATAGCGGGAGGGGGAAACAATGAGCAGTTCTTC	CASSPIAGGGNNEQFF
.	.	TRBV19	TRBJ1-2	TGTGCCAGTAGTATAGACGGGCAGGGCGTAACAGGCTACACCTTC	CASSIDGQGVTGYTF
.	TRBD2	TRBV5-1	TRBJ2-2	TGCGCCAGCAGCCTCGGTTTCACTAGCGGGAGTACCGGGGAGCTGTTTTTT	CASSLGFTSGSTGELFF
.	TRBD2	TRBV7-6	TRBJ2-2	TGTGCCAGCAGCGCCCTGAGCGGGAGGATTCACACCGGGGAGCTGTTTTTT	CASSALSGRIHTGELFF
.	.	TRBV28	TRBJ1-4	TGTGCCAGCAGTTTTGTAGGGGCTGTTATCTCTGGGGAAAAACTGTTTTTT	CASSFVGAVISGEKLFF
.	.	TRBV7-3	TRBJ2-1	TGTGCCAGCAGCCAGGGATTAGATGGGGAGCAGTTCTTC	CASSQGLDGEQFF
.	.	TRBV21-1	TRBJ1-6	TGTGCCAGCAGACTAACCGACAGGGCTTGGGTCGCCCTCCACTTT	CASRLTDRAWVALHF
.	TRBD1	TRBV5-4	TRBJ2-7	TGTGCCAGCAGCCAATCCGGGACAGGCTACGCCTACGAGCAGTACTTC	CASSQSGTGYAYEQYF
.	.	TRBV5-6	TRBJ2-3	TGTGCCAGCAGCTTACTGGCAGATACGCAGTATTTT	CASSLLADTQYF
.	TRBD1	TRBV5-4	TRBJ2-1	TGTGCCAGCAGCCCAAAAAACCGGGACAGGGAATACAATGAGCAGTTCTTC	CASSPKNRDREYNEQFF
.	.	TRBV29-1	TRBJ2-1	TGCAGCGTTGGAGGACTGGGATCCCGGCAGTTCTTC	CSVGGLGSRQFF
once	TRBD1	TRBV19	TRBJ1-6	TGTGCCAGTCTTGCTACAGGGGTTATGAGTTCACCCCTCCACTTT	CASLATGVMSSPLHF
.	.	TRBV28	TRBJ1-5	TGTGCCAGCAGTGCCAGCGTCAATCAGCCCCAGCATTTT	CASSASVNQPQHF
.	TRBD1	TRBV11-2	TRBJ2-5	TGTGCCAGCAGCTTAGTCGCCCCGGTAGGGGGCTTCGGTGAGACCCAGTACTTC	CASSLVAPVGGFGETQYF
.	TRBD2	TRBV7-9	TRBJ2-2	TGTGCCAGCAGCTTCCTCCCGGGAGGCCGAGTGACCGGGGAGCTGTTTTTT	CASSFLPGGRVTGELFF
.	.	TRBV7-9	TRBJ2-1	TGTGCCAGCAGCTTCTCTCTCAATGAGCAGTTCTTC	CASSFSLNEQFF
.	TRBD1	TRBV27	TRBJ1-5	TGTGCCAGCAGTTTAGAGGGGACAGGGTCCCAGCCCCAGCATTTT	CASSLEGTGSQPQHF
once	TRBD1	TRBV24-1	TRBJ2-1	TGTGCCACCAGTGATCCCGGACAGGGATCCTACAATGAGCAGTTCTTC	CATSDPGQGSYNEQFF
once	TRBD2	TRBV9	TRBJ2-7	TGTGCCAGCAGCGTCGGGGGGAGCGAGCAGTACTTC	CASSVGGSEQYF
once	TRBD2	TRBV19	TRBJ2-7	TGTGCCAGTAGGAGAGGTAATAGCGGGGCCAGCTCCTACGAGCAGTACTTC	CASRRGNSGASSYEQYF
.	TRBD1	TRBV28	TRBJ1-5	TGTGCCAGCAGGTTCCAGGGGGCCGGGGTAAATCAGCCCCAGCATTTT	CASRFQGAGVNQPQHF
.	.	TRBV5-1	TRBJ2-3	TGCGCCAGCAGCTTGGATGGGACTAGCACAGATACGCAGTATTTT	CASSLDGTSTDTQYF
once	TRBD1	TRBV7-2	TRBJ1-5	TGTGCCAGCAGCTCAGGGGGTGAGGGTCAGCCCCAGCATTTT	CASSSGGEGQPQHF
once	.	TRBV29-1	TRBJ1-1	TGCAGCGTTGGACCGACGGGGGGGGACACTGAAGCTTTCTTT	CSVGPTGGDTEAFF
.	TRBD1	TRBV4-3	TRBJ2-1	TGCGCCAGCAGCCAACACGGAGAGGACAGGGAGGAGCAGTTCTTC	CASSQHGEDREEQFF
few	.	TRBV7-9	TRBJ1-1	TGTGCCAGCAGCTTGATGAGCGGATCCACTGAAGCTTTCTTT	CASSLMSGSTEAFF
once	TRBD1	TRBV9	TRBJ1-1	TGTGCCAGCGGACAGGGGGGCGGTTTGGCTTTCTTT	CASGQGGGLAFF
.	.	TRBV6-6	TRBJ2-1	TGTGCCAGCAGAAACCCGTCGGGTAGCGCCTACAATGAGCAGTTCTTC	CASRNPSGSAYNEQFF
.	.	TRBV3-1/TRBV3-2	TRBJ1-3	TGTGCCAGCAGCCTGAGGACAGCCTACTCTGGAAACACCATATATTTT	CASSLRTAYSGNTIYF
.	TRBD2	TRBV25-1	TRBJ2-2	TGTGCCAGCAGTGAGTTCTTAGCGGGGGTTGGGACCGGGGAGCTGTTTTTT	CASSEFLAGVGTGELFF
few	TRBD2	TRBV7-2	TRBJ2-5	TGTGCCAGCAGCTCCCCACCTTCAGCGGGGGTAGGTCTCGGAGAGACCCAGTACTTC	CASSSPPSAGVGLGETQYF
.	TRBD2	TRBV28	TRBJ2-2	TGTGCCAGCAGATCACTAGCGGGACGGGCTGGGGAGCTGTTTTTT	CASRSLAGRAGELFF
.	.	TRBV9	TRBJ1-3	TGTGCCAGCAGCGTAGATCCAGGCAACTCTGGAAACACCATATATTTT	CASSVDPGNSGNTIYF
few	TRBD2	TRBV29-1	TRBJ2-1	TGCAGCACGCCGGGACTAGCGGGCAATGAGCAGTTCTTC	CSTPGLAGNEQFF
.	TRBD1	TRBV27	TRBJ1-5	TGTGCCAGCAGTCTAAGAAAGCAGACAGGGGACCTTAGCAATCAGCCCCAGCATTTT	CASSLRKQTGDLSNQPQHF
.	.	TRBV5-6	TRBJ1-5	TGTGCCAGCAGCATCGGAGGAGGAGGGAGGAGCAATCAGCCCCAGCATTTT	CASSIGGGGRSNQPQHF
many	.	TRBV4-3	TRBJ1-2	TGCGCCAGCAGCCAAGATCGGAGCGGGCCGCACATCACCTTC	CASSQDRSGPHITF
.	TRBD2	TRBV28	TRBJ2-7	TGTGCCAGCAGTTCCCCTAGCGGGTGGGTCGAGCAGTACTTC	CASSSPSGWVEQYF
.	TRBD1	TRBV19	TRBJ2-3	TGTGCCAGTCGTAGCGTGGGGACAGGGGGAGATACGCAGTATTTT	CASRSVGTGGDTQYF
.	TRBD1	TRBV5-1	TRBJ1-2	TGCGCCAGCAGCGTCTCAGGGGGTAACTATGGCTACACCTTC	CASSVSGGNYGYTF
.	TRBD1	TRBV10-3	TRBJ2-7	TGTGCCATCAGCTCCGGTCGACAGGGGTTCTACGAGCAGTACTTC	CAISSGRQGFYEQYF
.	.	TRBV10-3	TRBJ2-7	TGTGCCAGCAAGGACATCAACTCCTACGAGCAGTACTTC	CASKDINSYEQYF
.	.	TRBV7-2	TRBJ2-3	TGTGCCAGCAGCTTACAAGGGGCCACAGATACGCAGTATTTT	CASSLQGATDTQYF
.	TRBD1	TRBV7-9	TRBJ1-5	TGTGCCAGCAGCCGGACAGGTAGCAATCAGCCCCAGCATTTT	CASSRTGSNQPQHF
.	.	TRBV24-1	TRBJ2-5	TGTGCCACCAGTGATGCAGGTGGGAGCCCCCAAGAGACCCAGTACTTC	CATSDAGGSPQETQYF
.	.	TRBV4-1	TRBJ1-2	TGCGCCAGCAGCCAAGATATTAACAGATCTAACTATGGCTACACCTTC	CASSQDINRSNYGYTF
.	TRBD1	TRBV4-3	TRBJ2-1	TGCGCCAGCAGCCGAAGACAGGGACGGTACAATGAGCAGTTCTTC	CASSRRQGRYNEQFF